This T cell receptor beta chain is drawn from a study of blood T cell repertoires in COVID-19. Clones were read by immunoSEQ multiplex PCR, and TCRdb kept only the in-frame ones, dropping some. The sample consists of 53,000 or so clones, 90% of them appearing once. The CDR3 runs 15 residues. Germline trimming cut 6 bases from V and 1 base from J; bases unmatched to any gene: 8. Germline V gene sequence: CDR1 MNHEY, CDR2 SVGEGT. The sequencing input was peripheral blood. V is TRBV6-2 or TRBV6-3 and J is TRBJ1-1; 7 bases agree with TRBD1. The TCR originated in a human donor in a cohort sampled during active COVID-19. The CDR3 region is CASSPQGVSNTEAFF. Here the CDR3 DNA reads TGTGCCAGCAGCCCGCAGGGGGTCTCGAACACTGAAGCTTTCTTT.